This T cell receptor beta chain was observed in a study of cytomegalovirus exposure and HLA in healthy donors. With 60 Vbeta and 13 Jbeta primers, the PCR was carried out. Using immunoSEQ multiplex PCR, the repertoire was profiled, and TCRdb retains in-frame clones only, with some absent. Among approximately 140,000 clones listed, approximately 80% were seen once. This CDR3 comprises 16 residues. The germline V gene has CDR1 SGHTA and CDR2 FQGNSA. J gave up 3 bases and V 3 bases, and 8 bases lay outside the gene matches. This clone was detected only a few times. This receptor was identified in a male donor in good health and CMV-seronegative. V gene TRBV7-2 combines with J gene TRBJ1-3; 7 bases are shared with TRBD1. The specimen was PBMCs. CDR3 residues: CASSFSGTASGNTIYF. CDR3 bases: TGTGCCAGCAGCTTTTCCGGGACAGCCAGTGGAAACACCATATATTTT.